Below are 14 T cell receptor beta chains sequenced from a single sample in a study of shared clonotypes between healthy human individuals. In the naive CD8 group, cells lacked CD45RO and were positively selected for CCR7, so terminally differentiated effector memory CD45RA+ cells were left out. TCRdb keeps only in-frame clones here, not all; method: immunoSEQ multiplex PCR. This table holds some 2.1 million clones, just under 95% found once. Sequencing was carried out using naive CD8+ T cells sorted from blood. These TCRs come from a man between 18 and 29 years old in good health.

This chain connects TRBV12-5 to TRBJ1-1; maybe TRBD1 (6 bases). The CDR3 is made up of 13 amino acids. Germline V gene lookup returns CDR1 LGHNT and CDR2 FRNRAP. Trimming removed 7 bases from V and 1 base from J, with 10 bases in between. This chain's CDR3 is CASDRTENTEAFF. CDR3 coding DNA: TGTGCTAGTGATCGGACAGAGAACACTGAAGCTTTCTTT.

This clone was observed a single time. This rearrangement joins TRBV28 to TRBJ1-2; maybe TRBD1 (5 bases). V lost 3 bases to trimming and J lost 8 bases, with 16 bases between them. The germline gives CDR1 MDHEN, CDR2 SYDVKM. The CDR3 runs to 14 residues. The CDR3 DNA follows: TGTGCCAGCAGTTTTCCCGAGCGGGGGGGAGGCTACACCTTC. As protein: CASSFPERGGGYTF.

This chain uses TRBV5-4 with TRBJ1-1, with D perhaps TRBD1 (5 bases). The germline gives CDR1 SGHNT, CDR2 YYREEE (reference sequence). The CDR3 covers 13 residues. V dropped 4 bases and J dropped 1 base, with 8 bases sitting between them. CDR3 protein: CASSVGQNTEAFF. The CDR3 bases are TGTGCCAGCAGCGTTGGACAGAACACTGAAGCTTTCTTT.

The chain combines TRBV5-1 with TRBJ2-7; no definite D call. The V gene lost 0 bases and the J gene lost 3 bases, with 13 bases spanning the gap. Germline loops: CDR1 SGHRS, CDR2 YFSETQ. The CDR3 totals 15 residues. As DNA, the CDR3 is TGCGCCAGCAGCTTGGTTATCGCCCCAAGCTACGAGCAGTACTTC. Its translation: CASSLVIAPSYEQYF. The full variable domain, completed using reference TRBV5-1 and TRBJ2-7, is KAGVTQTPRYLIKTRGQQVTLSCSPISGHRSVSWYQQTPGQGLQFLFEYFSETQRNKGNFPGRFSGRQFSNSRSEMNVSTLELGDSALYLCASSLVIAPSYEQYFGPGTRLTVT.

The V gene is TRBV29-1, the J gene TRBJ2-3; TRBD2 matches 7 bases. The V gene's germline CDR1 is SQVTM and CDR2 ANQGSEA. V was pared by 4 bases and J by 0 bases, with 7 bases of the junction left unmatched. This CDR3 has 15 residues. CDR3: CSVVGGTTSTDTQYF. The CDR3 nucleotides read TGCAGCGTTGTGGGGGGGACTACTAGCACAGATACGCAGTATTTT.

The chain uses TRBV28 and TRBJ1-1, with a weak D call TRBD1 (5 bases). The V gene lost 5 bases and the J gene lost 6 bases, with 22 bases spanning the gap. In germline, CDR1 is MDHEN, CDR2 SYDVKM. CDR3 length: 16 amino acids. The CDR3: CASSPWDRFEEAEAFF. The CDR3 nucleotides read TGTGCCAGCAGTCCATGGGACCGCTTCGAAGAAGCTGAAGCTTTCTTT.

The CDR3 DNA reads as TGTGCCAGCAGCGATCACAGGCTGGGAGGACTAGTCGGACCCCTCCACTTT. This gives the protein CASSDHRLGGLVGPLHF. The chain is built from TRBV9 and TRBJ1-6; possible D gene TRBD1, 5 bases. V lost 3 bases, J lost 12 bases, and 25 bases lay in between. Germline loops: CDR1 SGDLS, CDR2 YYNGEE. The CDR3 spans 17 residues.

This chain connects TRBV7-9 to TRBJ2-7; 8 bases are shared with TRBD1. The CDR3 loop spans 16 amino acids. The V and J ends lost 4 bases and 6 bases, in that order; junction bases with no gene match: 14. The V gene's germline CDR1 is SEHNR and CDR2 FQNEAQ (reference sequence). CDR3 residues: CASSSSAQDRVGEQYF. In nucleotides, the CDR3 is TGTGCCAGCAGCTCATCGGCCCAGGACAGGGTGGGCGAGCAGTACTTC.

The chain links TRBV5-1 to TRBJ1-1, with TRBD1 matching over 12 bases. Germline CDR1 SGHRS, CDR2 YFSETQ. The V segment lost 4 bases and the J segment 1 base; nucleotides outside the gene matches: 8. This CDR3 spans 17 amino acids. The CDR3 sequence is CASSIPGTGGRNTEAFF. DNA for the CDR3: TGCGCCAGCAGCATACCCGGGACAGGGGGCCGGAACACTGAAGCTTTCTTT.

A remark on this clone: Other DNA variants within this sample encode the same CDR3. The rearrangement links TRBV9 to TRBJ2-3; D is uncertain. Trimming took 0 bases from V and 5 from J, leaving 10 bases between them. Per germline, CDR1 SGDLS and CDR2 YYNGEE. The CDR3 is made up of 14 amino acids. The CDR3, as DNA: TGTGCCAGCAGCGTAGAAGGTGGGGTAGATACGCAGTATTTT. Protein product: CASSVEGGVDTQYF.

The J gene is TRBJ2-4, the V gene TRBV28; D ambiguous. Trimming stripped 4 bases from V and 7 bases from J, with 11 bases between. Germline assignment: CDR1 MDHEN and CDR2 SYDVKM. This CDR3 contains 13 residues. The CDR3, as DNA: TGTGCCAGCAGTTGGGCTGGAGCGAACATTCAGTACTTC. Its protein product is CASSWAGANIQYF.

The chain carries TRBV9 and TRBJ2-2; D possibly matches TRBD1 or TRBD2 (5 bases each). The germline V and J ends were trimmed by 7 bases and 7 bases, with 14 bases remaining between them. The CDR3 contains 13 residues. The germline V gene encodes CDR1 SGDLS and CDR2 YYNGEE. In DNA form, the CDR3 reads TGTGCCAGCCTCCGGGACCTTGGCGGGGAGCTGTTTTTT. This encodes CASLRDLGGELFF.

This clone appeared a single time. The chain employs TRBV4-2 and TRBJ2-1; D perhaps matches TRBD2 (6 bases). Trimming removed 0 bases from V and 2 bases from J, with 11 bases in between. The length of the CDR3 is 16 residues. Germline values: CDR1 LGHNA, CDR2 YNFKEQ. The CDR3 region has the DNA TGTGCCAGCAGCCAAGATTTAGGCGGGACCTACAATGAGCAGTTCTTC. This codes for CASSQDLGGTYNEQFF.

Remarks on this clone: The same CDR3 also results from other DNA sequences found in this sample. The CDR3 region has the DNA TGTGCCAGCAGCGTAGGCCCTAGCAATCAGCCCCAGCATTTT. Translating gives CASSVGPSNQPQHF. This sequence joins TRBV9 and TRBJ1-5; the D is unclear. From germline, CDR1 is SGDLS and CDR2 YYNGEE. CDR3 size: 14 residues. The germline V and J ends were trimmed by 0 bases and 0 bases, with 4 bases remaining between them.